This TCR beta chain came from a study of patients and donors after allogeneic stem cell transplantation. A single record per CDR3 protein comes from TCRdb applying MiXCR to the RT-PCR reads. The table shows about 960,000 distinct CDR3 sequences, with more than 15% occurring only once. V lost 4 bases, J lost 7 bases, and 17 bases lay in between. Germline CDR1 is DFQATT and CDR2 is SNEGSKA (reference sequence). The CDR3 extends over 13 amino acids. This chain joins TRBV20-1 and TRBJ2-7; tentatively, D is TRBD1 (6 bases). The specimen was blood, either unsorted or a sorted T cell fraction (not recorded which). The TCR sequence derives from a human donor who was either an allogeneic HSCT recipient or a stem cell or donor lymphocyte infusion donor (not recorded which). It is not recorded whose cells these are; they may come from a transplant donor. The CDR3 sequence: CSATGDPGGEQYF. In DNA, the CDR3 is TGCAGTGCTACAGGGGACCCCGGTGGGGAGCAGTACTTC.